The 9 T cell receptor beta chains in this list originate from one sample, sequenced in a study of blood T cells in healthy people across ages. Alongside a J-beta primer mix, a sample-barcoded 5' primer served in a second PCR lasting roughly 7 to 11 cycles. In TCRdb, the 5' RACE reads were re-called with MiXCR into one record per CDR3 protein. The data hold about 780,000 distinct CDR3 sequences, with roughly 46% observed a single time. The specimen sequenced was blood. Every receptor here comes from a man older than 75 in good health.

The rearrangement links TRBV9 to TRBJ2-1, with no clear D. The J call may not be correct, given that the DNA end is closer to TRBJ2-7. Germline CDR1 and CDR2: SGDLS and YYNGEE. The CDR3 runs 15 residues. The CDR3 DNA follows: TGTGCCAGCAGCGTAGGTTCCAACTCCTACAATGAGCAGTACTTC. Translation: CASSVGSNSYNEQYF.

V gene TRBV5-5 combines with J gene TRBJ2-7; 8 nucleotides agree with TRBD1. CDR1 and CDR2 (germline): SGHKS, YYEKEE (reference sequence). Losses at the gene ends were 2 bases for V and 3 bases for J; bases not matched to a gene: 4. The CDR3 covers 14 residues. As DNA, the CDR3 is TGTGCCAGCAGCTTCAGGGGGCCTCTCTACGAGCAGTACTTC. This encodes CASSFRGPLYEQYF.

The gene calls are TRBV28 and TRBJ2-1; 10 nucleotides line up with TRBD2. CDR1 is MDHEN, CDR2 SYDVKM, per germline. The V gene end was trimmed by 8 bases and the J gene end by 9 bases; junction bases not matched to a gene: 10. This CDR3 has 14 amino acids. The CDR3 DNA sequence: TGTGCCAGCCGACTAGCGGGCGGTGGTGGTGAGCAGTTCTTC. Amino acid sequence: CASRLAGGGGEQFF.

Notes on this clonotype: A much larger clonotype is one base distant, so this may be a read error. J is TRBJ2-1 and V is TRBV29-1; no reliable D call. TRBJ2-7 matches the DNA end more closely, so the J call is doubtful. CDR1 SQVTM and CDR2 ANQGSEA come from the germline V gene. CDR3 length equals 15 residues. The CDR3 coding sequence is TGCAGCGTTGGGCGCAGGACCCTTGGTGACAATGAGCAGTACTTC. It translates to CSVGRRTLGDNEQYF.

The CDR3 DNA reads TGTGCCAGCACTCCAGGGCCCGGGGAGCTGTTTTTT. This encodes CASTPGPGELFF. This chain links TRBV2 with TRBJ2-2; tentatively, D is TRBD1 (5 bases). The CDR3 contains 12 residues. Germline V lookup: CDR1 SNHLY, CDR2 FYNNEI. Trimming left V 7 bases short and J 6 bases short, with 9 bases between.

This clonotype appeared a few times. This rearrangement joins TRBV15 to TRBJ1-5; no clear D. This CDR3 spans 13 amino acids. Germline CDR1 is LNHNV and CDR2 is YYDKDF (reference sequence). Trimming left V 1 base short and J 6 bases short, with 7 bases between. This chain's CDR3 is CATSRVFSQPQHF. CDR3 nucleotides: TGTGCCACCAGCAGAGTATTTAGTCAGCCCCAGCATTTT. The full variable domain, rest sourced from reference TRBV15 and TRBJ1-5, is DAMVIQNPRYQVTQFGKPVTLSCSQTLNHNVMYWYQQKSSQAPKLLFHYYDKDFNNEADTPDNFQSRRPNTSFCFLDIRSPGLGDTAMYLCATSRVFSQPQHFGDGTRLSIL.

Worth noting for this clonotype: The junction and the germline gene differ at one end; a read error may be behind it. The rearrangement uses TRBV20-1 and TRBJ2-1, with D perhaps assigned TRBD1 or TRBD2 (6 bases each). Germline CDR1 is DFQATT and CDR2 is SNEGSKA (reference sequence). The CDR3 spans 11 residues. The DNA of the CDR3 is TGCGGTGCTAGGGGGGACCATGAGCAGTTCTTC. Its translation is CGARGDHEQFF.

Regarding this clonotype: The germline gene is not matched at one end of the junction; a read error may be the cause. This chain connects TRBV9 to TRBJ2-7; 9 bases match TRBD2. CDR1 SGDLS and CDR2 YYNGEE come from the germline V gene. This CDR3 region has 15 residues. Here the CDR3 DNA reads TGTGCCAGCAGCGCGTATAGCGGGAGCTCCTACGCGCAGTACTTC. Amino acids: CASSAYSGSSYAQYF. The variable domain in full, with the rest retrieved from reference TRBV9 and TRBJ2-7, is DSGVTQTPKHLITATGQRVTLRCSPRSGDLSVYWYQQSLDQGLQFLIQYYNGEERAKGNILERFSAQQFPDLHSELNLSSLELGDSALYFCASSAYSGSSYAQYFGPGTRLTVT.

This clonotype showed up just a few times. The rearrangement joins TRBV4-2 to TRBJ2-5, with 12 bases identical to TRBD2. Germline assignment: CDR1 LGHNA and CDR2 YNFKEQ. The CDR3 contains 16 residues. The V segment lost 3 bases and the J segment 4 bases; nucleotides outside the gene matches: 6. In DNA form, the CDR3 reads TGTGCCAGCAGCCAGAGACTAGCGGGAGAGGGAGAGACCCAGTACTTC. This encodes CASSQRLAGEGETQYF.